This TCR beta chain was observed in a study of OX40 agonist ivuxolimab in advanced cancers. Turning to the study itself: Across the patients, intravenous ivuxolimab was delivered every 2 weeks at 0.01 to 10 mg/kg.

Points on this clone: Its specificity is unknown.

Assay used: immunoSEQ multiplex PCR; TCRdb lists only in-frame clones, some missing. The sample lists around 60,000 clones, just over 85% occurring once. Trimming at V came to 6 bases and at J to 4 bases, leaving 9 bases not matched to a gene. Germline values: CDR1 MNHEY, CDR2 SMNVEV (reference sequence). This CDR3 is built from 15 residues. General study points: Clones of CD4+ and CD8+ blood T cells grew by week 6 at doses of 0.1 to 3.0 mg/kg.

The clonotype originates from an adult with an advanced solid tumor such as melanoma, head and neck, liver or kidney cancer. The source was CD4+ or CD8+ T cells sorted from blood, collected in a trial of the OX40 agonist ivuxolimab. This chain connects TRBV27 to TRBJ1-1; 9 positions agree with TRBD1. The CDR3 is CASSPGQGRGTEAFF. Written as DNA, the CDR3 is TGTGCCAGCAGCCCCGGACAGGGGCGCGGCACTGAAGCTTTCTTT.